Listed here are 16 T cell receptor beta chains from one sample, sequenced in a study of OX40 agonist ivuxolimab in advanced cancers. Clones were sequenced by immunoSEQ multiplex PCR, and TCRdb holds only the in-frame ones, with some missing. The sample consists of about 20,000 clones, roughly 90% of them appearing once. Sequenced here: CD4+ or CD8+ T cells sorted from blood, sampled in a trial of the OX40 agonist ivuxolimab. These receptors all come from an adult with an advanced solid tumor such as melanoma, head and neck, liver or kidney cancer.

The chain is built from TRBV18 and TRBJ1-4; unclear D gene. This CDR3 comprises 16 residues. Trimming cost V 3 bases and J 1 base, with 12 bases left between them. Germline CDR1 and CDR2: KGHSH and LQKENI. As DNA, the CDR3 is TGTGCCAGCTCACCTCTGCCGGGAGAAACTAATGAAAAACTGTTTTTT. It yields the protein CASSPLPGETNEKLFF. Based on the CDR3 plus reference TRBV18 and TRBJ1-4, the full variable domain is NAGVMQNPRHLVRRRGQEARLRCSPMKGHSHVYWYRQLPEEGLKFMVYLQKENIIDESGMPKERFSAEFPKEGPSILRIQQVVRGDSAAYFCASSPLPGETNEKLFFGSGTQLSVL.

The rearrangement uses TRBV27 and TRBJ2-7; D possibly corresponds to TRBD2 (5 bases). With 1 base removed from V and 2 bases from J, the gap between germline ends came to 15 bases. CDR3 length: 16 residues. The germline V gene has CDR1 MNHEY and CDR2 SMNVEV (reference sequence). The CDR3 here is CASSLYGPGIPYEQYF. CDR3 bases: TGTGCCAGCAGTTTATATGGCCCGGGGATCCCCTACGAGCAGTACTTC.

The chain joins TRBV7-8 to TRBJ2-7, with D unresolved. Germline V lookup: CDR1 SGHVS, CDR2 FQNEAQ. Trimming pared 6 bases from V and 0 bases from J, leaving 12 bases between. This CDR3 contains 14 residues. CDR3 loop: CASSLVSYSYEQYF. The CDR3 DNA sequence: TGTGCCAGCAGTCTAGTATCCTACTCCTACGAGCAGTACTTC.

The chain employs TRBV11-2 and TRBJ2-1, with a tentative D call TRBD2 (6 bases). Trimming pared 4 bases from V and 4 bases from J, leaving 11 bases between. The germline gives CDR1 SGHAT, CDR2 FQNNGV. This CDR3 is built from 14 residues. The CDR3 DNA reads TGTGCCAGCAGCTCCCGGGACTCTTACAATGAGCAGTTCTTC. Translated, it gives CASSSRDSYNEQFF. Based on the CDR3 plus reference TRBV11-2 and TRBJ2-1, the full variable domain is EAGVAQSPRYKIIEKRQSVAFWCNPISGHATLYWYQQILGQGPKLLIQFQNNGVVDDSQLPKDRFSAERLKGVDSTLKIQPAKLEDSAVYLCASSSRDSYNEQFFGPGTRLTVL.

The rearrangement uses TRBV10-3 and TRBJ1-1; tentative D call: TRBD1 (6 bases). With 3 bases removed from V and 1 base from J, the gap between germline ends came to 9 bases. CDR1 is ENHRY, CDR2 SYGVKD, per germline. The CDR3 spans 14 residues. The CDR3 loop reads CAISERTENTEAFF. The CDR3 DNA sequence: TGTGCCATCAGTGAACGGACAGAGAACACTGAAGCTTTCTTT.

The chain couples TRBV18 to TRBJ2-1; TRBD2 matches at 7 bases. Germline V CDR1 and CDR2: KGHSH, LQKENI. V lost 0 bases, J lost 5 bases, and 4 bases stayed unmatched. This CDR3 contains 15 residues. CDR3 in DNA: TGTGCCAGCTCACCACCTCTAGCGGCTAACAATGAGCAGTTCTTC. This sequence encodes CASSPPLAANNEQFF.

CDR3 sequence: CASSQSPLPRLLFF. The CDR3 coding sequence is TGTGCCAGCAGCCAATCCCCCCTACCGAGACTATTGTTCTTC. The chain joins TRBV16 to TRBJ2-1; tentative D call: TRBD2 (5 bases). The V gene's germline CDR1 is KGHSY and CDR2 FQNENV. CDR3 length: 14 amino acids. The V end lost 0 bases, the J end lost 15 bases, and 18 bases lay between the germline ends.

The chain couples TRBV19 to TRBJ2-3; TRBD2 aligns across 7 bases. This CDR3 spans 14 amino acids. Trimming at V came to 2 bases and at J to 11 bases, leaving 10 bases not matched to a gene. Germline V gene lookup returns CDR1 LNHDA and CDR2 SQIVND (reference sequence). The CDR3 sequence: CASSIRTSWGMQYF. The CDR3 bases are TGTGCCAGTAGTATAAGGACTAGTTGGGGTATGCAGTATTTT.

The gene calls are TRBV7-9 and TRBJ2-3; 9 bases match TRBD1. CDR3 length: 15 residues. CDR1 and CDR2 (germline): SEHNR, FQNEAQ (reference sequence). V lost 3 bases to trimming and J lost 6 bases; unmatched junction nucleotides: 7. The CDR3: CASSLRDREADTQYF. The CDR3 DNA follows: TGTGCCAGCAGCTTGAGGGACAGGGAAGCCGATACGCAGTATTTT. The full variable domain, its missing parts supplied by reference TRBV7-9 and TRBJ2-3, is DTGVSQNPRHKITKRGQNVTFRCDPISEHNRLYWYRQTLGQGPEFLTYFQNEAQLEKSRLLSDRFSAERPKGSFSTLEIQRTEQGDSAMYLCASSLRDREADTQYFGPGTRLTVL.

The chain links TRBV21-1 to TRBJ2-3; the listed D gene, TRBD2, was not tested against the DNA. TRBV21-1 is marked as a pseudogene. This CDR3 has 14 amino acids. The CDR3, as DNA: TGTGCCAGCAGTGACTCTATGAGCACAGATACGCAGTATTTT. It is translated as CASSDSMSTDTQYF.

J is TRBJ2-1 and V is TRBV4-3; the D gene is possibly TRBD2 (6 bases). V lost 3 bases, J lost 9 bases, and 18 bases lay in between. The germline CDR1 and CDR2 sequences are LGHNA and YSLEER. This CDR3 spans 15 amino acids. This CDR3 reads CASSQFTGVASEQFF. DNA for the CDR3: TGCGCCAGCAGCCAGTTTACGGGAGTAGCTAGTGAGCAGTTCTTC.

The rearrangement links TRBV19 to TRBJ1-6, with D perhaps matching TRBD1 (6 bases). CDR3 length equals 15 residues. Per germline, CDR1 LNHDA and CDR2 SQIVND (reference sequence). With 6 bases removed from V and 7 bases from J, the gap between germline ends came to 16 bases. CDR3 bases: TGTGCCAGTAGCCTGGGGGGACACGCGAATTCACCCCTCCACTTT. This translates into CASSLGGHANSPLHF.

This clone has a handful of counts. The V gene is TRBV6-1, the J gene TRBJ1-5; no reliable D call. This CDR3 region has 14 residues. Trimming left V 1 base short and J 6 bases short, with 10 bases between. Germline V CDR1 and CDR2: MNHNS, SASEGT. The CDR3 sequence is CASSEGLSGQPQHF. Here the CDR3 DNA reads TGTGCCAGCAGTGAAGGACTATCGGGTCAGCCCCAGCATTTT.

This chain uses TRBV6-6 with TRBJ2-7; D is perhaps TRBD2 (5 bases). CDR1 is MNHNY and CDR2 is SVGAGI in the germline V gene (reference sequence). Deletions cut 0 bases from V and 2 bases from J, with 8 bases between. The CDR3 is made up of 14 amino acids. DNA for the CDR3: TGTGCCAGCAGTTACTCGCGCGGGCCCTACGAGCAGTACTTC. Protein product: CASSYSRGPYEQYF.

The chain has TRBV6-1 and TRBJ1-3; D is possibly TRBD1 (5 bases). Germline V gene data show CDR1 as MNHNS and CDR2 as SASEGT. CDR3 length: 13 residues. Trimming removed 1 base from V and 4 bases from J, with 5 bases in between. The DNA of the CDR3 is TGTGCCAGCAGTGAAGGACAGGGAAACACCATATATTTT. Translating it yields CASSEGQGNTIYF.

This chain uses TRBV30 with TRBJ1-5, with D possibly matching TRBD1 (6 bases). V lost 2 bases to trimming and J lost 8 bases, with 19 bases between them. CDR3 size: 15 residues. The germline gives CDR1 GTSNPN, CDR2 SVGIG (reference sequence). CDR3 DNA sequence: TGTGCCTGGAGTCCGCCTTACAGGGAAAGTGAGCCCCAGCATTTT. It encodes CAWSPPYRESEPQHF.